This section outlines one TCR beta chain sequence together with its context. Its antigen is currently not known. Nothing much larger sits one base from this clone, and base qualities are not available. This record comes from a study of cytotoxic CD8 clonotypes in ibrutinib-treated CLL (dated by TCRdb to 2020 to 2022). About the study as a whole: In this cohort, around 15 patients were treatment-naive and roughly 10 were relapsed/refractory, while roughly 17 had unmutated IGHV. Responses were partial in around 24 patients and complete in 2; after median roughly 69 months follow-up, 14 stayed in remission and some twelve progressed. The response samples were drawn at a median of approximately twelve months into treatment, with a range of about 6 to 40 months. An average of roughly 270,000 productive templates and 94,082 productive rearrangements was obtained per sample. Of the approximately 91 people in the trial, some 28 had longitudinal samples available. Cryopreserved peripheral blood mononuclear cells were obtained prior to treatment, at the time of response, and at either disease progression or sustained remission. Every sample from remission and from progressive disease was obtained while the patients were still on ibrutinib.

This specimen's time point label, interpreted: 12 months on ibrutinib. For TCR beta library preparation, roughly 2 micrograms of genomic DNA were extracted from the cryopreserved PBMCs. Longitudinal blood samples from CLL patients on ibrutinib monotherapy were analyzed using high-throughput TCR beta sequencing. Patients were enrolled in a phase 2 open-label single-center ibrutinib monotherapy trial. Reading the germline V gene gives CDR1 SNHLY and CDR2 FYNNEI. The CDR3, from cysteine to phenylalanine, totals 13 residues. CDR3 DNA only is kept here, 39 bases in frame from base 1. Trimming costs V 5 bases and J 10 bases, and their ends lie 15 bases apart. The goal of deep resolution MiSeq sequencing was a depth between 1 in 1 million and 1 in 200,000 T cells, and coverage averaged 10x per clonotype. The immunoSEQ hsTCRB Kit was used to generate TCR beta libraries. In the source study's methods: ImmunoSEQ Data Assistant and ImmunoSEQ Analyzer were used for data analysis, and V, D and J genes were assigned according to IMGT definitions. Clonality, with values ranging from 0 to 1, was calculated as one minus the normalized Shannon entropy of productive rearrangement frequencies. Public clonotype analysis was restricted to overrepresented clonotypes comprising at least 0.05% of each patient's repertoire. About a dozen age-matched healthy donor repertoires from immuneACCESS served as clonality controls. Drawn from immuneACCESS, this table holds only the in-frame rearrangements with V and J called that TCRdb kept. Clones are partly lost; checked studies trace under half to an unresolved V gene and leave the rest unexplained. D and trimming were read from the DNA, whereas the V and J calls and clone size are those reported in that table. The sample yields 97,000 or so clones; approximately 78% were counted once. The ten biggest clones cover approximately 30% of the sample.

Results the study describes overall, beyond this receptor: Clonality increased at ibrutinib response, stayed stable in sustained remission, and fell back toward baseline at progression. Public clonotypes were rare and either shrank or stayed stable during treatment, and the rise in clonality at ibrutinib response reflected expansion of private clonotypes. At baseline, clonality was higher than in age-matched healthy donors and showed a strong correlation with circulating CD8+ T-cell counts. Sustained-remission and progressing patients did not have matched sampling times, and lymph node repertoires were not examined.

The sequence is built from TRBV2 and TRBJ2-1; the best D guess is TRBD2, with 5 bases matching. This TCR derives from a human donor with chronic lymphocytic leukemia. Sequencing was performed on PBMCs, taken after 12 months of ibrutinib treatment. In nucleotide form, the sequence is TGTGCCAGCAGTATCCGGGGTTTAGGAGAGCAGTTCTTC. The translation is CASSIRGLGEQFF.